This paragraph reports one T cell receptor beta chain. This clonotype was seen at least ten times. The antigen it binds to is not known. No qualities accompany the bases; no much larger clone lies one base away. This sample was included in a study of T-cell reconstitution after alpha-beta-depleted transplantation in children listed by TCRdb under 2016. At the level of the whole study: Using TCR repertoire profiling, the study followed T-cell immune reconstitution in a quantitative way in children after TCRalphabeta/CD19-depleted allogeneic hematopoietic cell transplantation. The investigation overall reported the following: Over subsequent months, a decline in hyperexpanded clone frequencies was noted, and after one year, T-cell counts and TCRbeta diversity were mostly ascribed to newly produced T cells. In some patients, the high TCRbeta diversity seen at day 60 was put down to recipient T cells and intrathymic progenitors that had survived conditioning. The apparently early alphabetaT-cell count recovery about two months after transplant was reportedly dependent on only several hundred rapidly expanded clones derived from non-depleted graft cells.

The treatment or condition tag for this specimen amounts to: allogeneic hematopoietic cell transplantation with graft depleted of TCRalphabeta T cells and CD19 B cells. TCRalphabeta/CD19-depleted allogeneic hematopoietic cell grafts were given to the transplant recipients, all of whom were children. Library preparation was by PCR. The sample was run on an Illumina HiSeq 2500. Molecular barcoding was employed in the preparation of TCR libraries, with unique molecular identifiers being used to normalize TCRbeta repertoire quantification. TCRdb took the public reads, trimmed them with fastp at Q25, ran MiXCR for clone calling and kept in-frame beta chains. Here each entry gathers all rows of one CDR3 protein and keeps the most common genes and DNA. Here the sample has 200,000 to 250,000 distinct CDR3 sequences; roughly 7.1% occur a single time. Approximately 5.7% of the sample is held by the ten biggest clonotypes.

The receptor comes from a boy aged 2 to 10 with acute lymphoblastic leukemia, due to receive a stem cell transplant. Sequences were derived from PBMCs, sampled before TCRalphabeta/CD19-depleted stem cell transplant.

The nucleotide sequence reads TGTGCCAGCTCCCGGACCTTGGACAGGGGGCGCGAGACCCAGTACTTC. It specifies CASSRTLDRGRETQYF. Rearrangement joined TRBV18 to TRBJ2-5; a stretch of 11 junction bases matches TRBD1. CDR1 and CDR2 (KGHSH, LQKENI) derive from the germline V gene. The CDR3 covers 16 residues, taking in both the cysteine and the phenylalanine. Just CDR3 DNA is preserved here, 48 bases in frame from base 1. The junction shows trimming of 6 bases on V and 5 bases on J, and the gene matches do not reach 11 bases of it.